The entry below describes one T cell receptor (beta chain). Which antigen it targets is not known. One base away there is no much larger clone; base qualities are not given. Patients with autoimmune disease history or receiving systemic immunosuppression were excluded from the trial. Peripheral blood for TCR sequencing was collected from all dose cohorts at baseline, on cycle 4 day 1, and on cycle 7 day 1. Samples came from an open-label, multicenter, first-in-human phase I dose-escalation trial of ivuxolimab. Adults with locally advanced or metastatic melanoma, renal cell, hepatocellular, or head and neck squamous cell carcinoma were enrolled in the trial. CD4+ and CD8+ T cells were sorted separately from peripheral blood before TCR sequencing. This entry is derived from a study of OX40 agonist ivuxolimab in advanced cancers. Study-wide context: Ivuxolimab was an agonistic, fully human IgG2 monoclonal antibody directed against OX40 (CD134), a costimulatory receptor. The point of sequencing TCRbeta in the periphery was to test whether ivuxolimab changed TCR sequence diversity and drove clonal T-cell expansion. Patients were allowed to have had prior anti-PD-1, anti-PD-L1 or anti-CTLA-4 therapy, and approximately 40% of the dose-escalation patients had previously received checkpoint inhibitors. The paper covers the monotherapy dose-escalation part of the phase I ivuxolimab trial, which included N of about 56 patients. Intravenous ivuxolimab was administered to patients every 2 weeks at six dose levels: 0.01, 0.1, 0.3, 1.5, 3 and 10 mg/kg. Of the roughly 52 dose-escalation patients, hepatocellular carcinoma was present in roughly 19, melanoma in roughly 15, renal cell carcinoma in 9 and head and neck cancer in 9. The dose-escalation cohort was 82.7% male with a mean age of approximately 60 years, ranging from roughly 23 to 80. Partial responses occurred in three dose-escalation patients, of whom one had hepatocellular carcinoma and two had cutaneous melanoma. Paper-wide results and their limitations: After ivuxolimab, expanded clones were on average more numerous among CD8+ T cells than among CD4+ T cells. Low levels of normalized T-cell clonal expansion were also seen in some patients who did not respond. At doses of 0.1 to 3.0 mg/kg, clonal expansion of both CD4+ and CD8+ T cells in blood was seen between baseline and week 6. Partial responders in the 0.1-3.0 mg/kg groups had among the lowest normalized peripheral clonal expansion, especially among CD8+ T cells. The antigen specificity of the clonally expanded peripheral T cells was not determined.

Genomic DNA was extracted from sorted cells for sequencing of the TCRbeta CDR3 region. The immunoSEQ Assay was used to sequence the TCRbeta CDR3 regions. TCRdb mirrors the immuneACCESS table, restricted to in-frame sequences. Some clones are absent from its copies; in checked studies, under half trace to an unresolved V gene, and the reason for the others is unknown. Recorded for this sample are more than 85,000 clones; approximately 80% of them occurred a single time. The ten largest clones represent 1.4% to 1.5% of the sample. The CDR3 goes from the cysteine to the phenylalanine over 16 residues. CDR3 DNA is the only sequence kept; it has 48 bases, read in frame from the first base. The germline V gene gives CDR1 as KGHSH and CDR2 as LQKENI. V and J are trimmed by 4 bases and 5 bases, and the gene matches miss 10 bases of the junction.

The TCR sequence derives from an adult with an advanced solid tumor such as melanoma, head and neck, liver or kidney cancer. The sequence links TRBV18 to TRBJ2-3; TRBD1 aligns with 9 central bases. The specimen was CD4+ or CD8+ T cells sorted from blood, collected in a trial of the OX40 agonist ivuxolimab. The DNA sequence is TGTGCCAGCTCACACTACACCGGGACAGGGAGAGATACGCAGTATTTT. It is translated as CASSHYTGTGRDTQYF.